One and the same sample provided the 20 T cell receptor beta chains below, sequenced in a study of tumor-infiltrating lymphocytes in primary liver carcinoma. The study co-extracted DNA and RNA from about 20-30 mg of unsorted bulk tissue. Researchers generated TCR beta cDNA from approximately 520 ng of total RNA, relying on a constant-region primer. Employing slightly modified ARM-PCR, three nested multiplex PCR rounds were run, and these gave rise to the TCR beta libraries. Researchers ran the first two PCR rounds for ten to eleven cycles each with TRBV1-TRBV30 forward primers and a C-beta reverse primer. A single record per CDR3 protein comes from TCRdb applying MiXCR to the multiplex PCR reads. Altogether about 100,000 distinct CDR3 sequences are present, about 70% being singletons, with the ten largest covering about 12%. The sample comprised liver tumor tissue from sampling region 2. Documented subset: tumor region T2, inferior pole. The receptor source for this set is a woman aged 60 to 75 with primary liver carcinoma and hepatitis B virus infection.

The V call is TRBV5-5, the J call TRBJ1-4; a weak D match, TRBD1 (5 bases). Per germline, CDR1 SGHKS and CDR2 YYEKEE (reference sequence). This CDR3 is 14 amino acids long. Trimming took 4 bases from V and 8 from J, leaving 15 bases between them. In DNA, the CDR3 is TGTGCCAGCAGCCCATACGGACATAAGGAAAAACTGTTTTTT. Amino acids: CASSPYGHKEKLFF.

As regards this clonotype: Mismatch with germline at one junction end may stem from a read error. This sequence joins TRBV11-2 and TRBJ2-5; D might be TRBD1 or TRBD2, each matching 6 bases. Germline-derived CDR1 and CDR2 are SGHAT and FQNNGV. The CDR3 has 14 residues. The CDR3 region is CASSHQGRQEAQYF. The CDR3 nucleotides are TGTGCCAGCAGCCACCAGGGGAGGCAAGAGGCCCAGTACTTC.

A note on this clonotype: At one end, the junction sequence differs from germline, possibly due to a read error. The V gene is TRBV5-4, the J gene TRBJ2-2, with D possibly being TRBD1 (6 bases). Germline V lookup: CDR1 SGHNT, CDR2 YYREEE (reference sequence). The length of the CDR3 is 13 residues. CDR3 sequence: CAGSPGPYRELYF. The CDR3 bases are TGTGCCGGCAGCCCGGGACCATACAGGGAGCTGTATTTT.

This clonotype was observed a handful of times. With a much larger clone just one base away, this may be a read error. The J gene is TRBJ2-3, the V gene TRBV11-2; D is possibly TRBD1 (5 bases). This CDR3 region has 16 residues. CDR1 SGHAT and CDR2 FQNNGV come from the germline V gene. The CDR3, as DNA: TGTGTCAGCAGCTTAGCAGGGCAGCCGTGTTCAGATACGCAGTATTTT. It encodes CVSSLAGQPCSDTQYF.

A word on this clonotype: An end of the junction differs from the germline gene, which may be a read error. The J gene is TRBJ2-3, the V gene TRBV11-2; 8 bases are shared with TRBD2. CDR1 is SGHAT, CDR2 FQNNGV, per germline. This CDR3 is built from 15 residues. CDR3 residues: CARSRGLAGPDTQYF. CDR3 nucleotide sequence: TGTGCCCGCAGCCGTGGGCTAGCGGGCCCAGATACGCAGTATTTT.

As concerns this clonotype: This may arise from a read error, as a much more abundant clone is one base away. The gene calls are TRBV5-1 and TRBJ2-7; TRBD1 is a possible D gene (6 bases). This CDR3 has 14 amino acids. Trimming took off 4 bases at V and 4 bases at J, with 15 bases between the two ends. Germline CDR1 SGHRS, CDR2 YFSETQ. Here the CDR3 DNA reads TGCGCCAGCAGCCCACAGGGTCTCGGGTACGAGCAGTACTTC. This encodes CASSPQGLGYEQYF.

This chain links TRBV18 with TRBJ2-5; tentative D call: TRBD2 (6 bases). Deletions cut 5 bases from V and 4 bases from J, with 11 bases between. CDR1 and CDR2 (germline): KGHSH, LQKENI. This CDR3 has 13 residues. CDR3 loop: CASSVGTGETQYF. The CDR3 DNA sequence: TGTGCCAGCTCAGTCGGGACTGGAGAGACCCAGTACTTC.

To note about this clonotype: Mismatch with germline at one junction end may stem from a read error. The chain couples TRBV28 to TRBJ2-2; D may be TRBD1 or TRBD2 (7 bases each). The CDR3 is 16 amino acids. Per germline, CDR1 MDHEN and CDR2 SYDVKM. CDR3 sequence reads: CASSPSGTAVTGGLFF. CDR3 DNA sequence: TGTGCCAGCAGCCCGAGCGGGACAGCTGTCACCGGGGGGCTGTTTTTT.

In regard to this clonotype: Given the absence of the conserved phenylalanine or tryptophan at the CDR3 end, a read error is likely. This chain uses TRBV12-3 or TRBV12-4 with TRBJ1-1; TRBD1 might be the D (6 bases). The length of the CDR3 is 14 residues. Trimming cost V 3 bases and J 4 bases, with 12 bases left between them. CDR3 bases: TGTGCCAGCAGTTTCGCCTCAGGGGCCACTGAAGCTTTCTTA. As protein: CASSFASGATEAFL.

The chain has TRBV28 and TRBJ2-7; 9 bases are shared with TRBD2. The V gene's germline CDR1 is MDHEN and CDR2 SYDVKM. With V trimmed by 7 bases and J by 5 bases, 9 bases remained unmatched. The CDR3 covers 14 residues. The CDR3 DNA reads TGTGCCAGCATCCTAGCGGGGAGGGTCCACGAGCAGTACTTC. This translates into CASILAGRVHEQYF.

The chain joins TRBV5-8 to TRBJ2-5; D may be TRBD2 (6 bases). Looked up from germline, CDR1 is SGHTS and CDR2 is YDEGEE. The V end was cut by 5 bases, the J end by 3 bases, with 11 bases between. CDR3 length: 13 amino acids. The CDR3 protein is CASSHRGKETQYF. The DNA of the CDR3 is TGTGCCAGCAGTCACCGGGGGAAAGAGACCCAGTACTTC.

A word on this clonotype: A junction end diverges from the germline sequence, so it may reflect a read error. The V call is TRBV11-2, the J call TRBJ2-1; D ambiguous. This CDR3 contains 14 residues. CDR1 is SGHAT, CDR2 FQNNGV, per germline. CDR3 nucleotide sequence: TGTACCAGTAGTCCGAACTCGAGGTATAGGGAGCAGTTCTTC. Protein: CTSSPNSRYREQFF.

In the case of this clonotype: This may be a read error: a much more frequent sequence differs by one nucleotide. This chain uses TRBV6-2 or TRBV6-3 with TRBJ1-2; unclear D gene. Germline CDR1 reads MNHEY; CDR2 reads SVGEGT. Trimming removed 11 bases from V and 7 bases from J, with 26 bases in between. This CDR3 comprises 15 residues. In DNA, the CDR3 is TGTGCCGGCATTAACCCGGACCAGGCCGTAGGTGGCTACACCTTC. Encoded protein: CAGINPDQAVGGYTF.

Notes on this clonotype: At one boundary the junction diverges from the germline segment, which might be a read error. The chain has TRBV10-2 and TRBJ1-5; D is unclear. Germline CDR1 and CDR2: WSHSY and SAAADI. The length of the CDR3 is 16 residues. DNA of the CDR3: TGCGCCAGCAGTGAGTCGTTGCCCGAACGGGGTCAACCCCGGCATTTT. It yields the protein CASSESLPERGQPRHF.

Comments on this clonotype: A read error is possible here, since a much larger clone lies one base away. The chain uses TRBV5-6 and TRBJ2-5; TRBD1 matches 8 bases. CDR1 is SGHDT and CDR2 is YYEEEE in the germline V gene. The CDR3 extends over 16 amino acids. Trimming cost V 1 base and J 5 bases; bases outside gene matches: 10. The CDR3: CASSLRWTGNGETQYF. The CDR3 DNA sequence: TGTGCCAGCAGCTTGCGGTGGACAGGGAATGGGGAGACCCAGTACTTC.

This clonotype was detected once. Relative to the germline gene, one junction end is altered; a read error may explain this. The V and J genes are TRBV24-1 and TRBJ2-1; TRBD2 aligns across 12 bases. Per germline, CDR1 KGHDR and CDR2 SFDVKD. The CDR3 runs to 15 residues. The DNA of the CDR3 is TGTGCCACCAATGATTTGGGACTAGCGGGTAATGAGCAGTTCTTC. Its protein product is CATNDLGLAGNEQFF.

V gene TRBV29-1 combines with J gene TRBJ1-1, with D uncertain. V was shortened by 4 bases and J by 7 bases, with 19 bases between the two germline ends. Per germline, CDR1 SQVTM and CDR2 ANQGSEA. This CDR3 region has 14 residues. Here the CDR3 reads CSVGWGPRYIEAFF. The CDR3 DNA reads as TGCAGCGTTGGGTGGGGTCCTCGGTACATTGAAGCTTTCTTT.

Worth noting for this clonotype: A junction boundary mismatches the germline segment, possibly from a read error. This sequence joins TRBV29-1 and TRBJ1-2, with no clear D. The CDR3 has 12 amino acids. Germline V gives CDR1 SQVTM, CDR2 ANQGSEA. The CDR3 region has the DNA TGCAGCGCCAATAGTGTTAACTATGACTACACCTTC. It encodes CSANSVNYDYTF.

The V and J genes are TRBV24-1 and TRBJ2-1; 10 positions agree with TRBD1. Germline V gene data show CDR1 as KGHDR and CDR2 as SFDVKD. This CDR3 spans 16 amino acids. With V trimmed by 3 bases and J by 8 bases, 9 bases remained unmatched. CDR3 amino acids: CATSDQTGGTYYEQFF. The CDR3 DNA follows: TGTGCCACCAGTGATCAGACAGGGGGCACTTACTATGAGCAGTTCTTC.

This clonotype was recorded at least ten times. V gene TRBV5-1 combines with J gene TRBJ2-1; 8 nucleotides line up with TRBD2. V gave up 3 bases and J gave up 7 bases; unmatched junction bases: 9. The germline V gene encodes CDR1 SGHRS and CDR2 YFSETQ. The CDR3 length is 15 residues. DNA of the CDR3: TGCGCCAGCAGCTACGCCGGGACTAGTGGAAATGAGCAGTTCTTC. Translated, it gives CASSYAGTSGNEQFF. Using reference TRBV5-1 and TRBJ2-1 for the parts outside the CDR3, the full variable domain is KAGVTQTPRYLIKTRGQQVTLSCSPISGHRSVSWYQQTPGQGLQFLFEYFSETQRNKGNFPGRFSGRQFSNSRSEMNVSTLELGDSALYLCASSYAGTSGNEQFFGPGTRLTVL.